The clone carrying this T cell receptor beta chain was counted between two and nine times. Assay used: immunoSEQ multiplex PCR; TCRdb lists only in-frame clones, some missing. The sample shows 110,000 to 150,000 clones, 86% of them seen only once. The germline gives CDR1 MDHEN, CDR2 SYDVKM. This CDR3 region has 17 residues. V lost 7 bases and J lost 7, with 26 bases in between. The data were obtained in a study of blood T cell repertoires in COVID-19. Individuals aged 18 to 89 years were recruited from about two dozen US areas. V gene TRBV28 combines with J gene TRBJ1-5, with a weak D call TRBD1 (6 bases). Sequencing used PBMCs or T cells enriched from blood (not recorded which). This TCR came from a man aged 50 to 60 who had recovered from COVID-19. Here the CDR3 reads CASTLGAFRGVGQPQHF. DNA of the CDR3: TGTGCCAGCACCCTCGGGGCGTTCAGGGGAGTAGGACAGCCCCAGCATTTT.